The following is a T cell receptor beta chain sequence with its context. Its cognate antigen is unknown. TCRdb keeps only in-frame clones here, not all; method: immunoSEQ multiplex PCR. The sample shows some 60,000 clones, 84% of them seen only once. This sample is part of a study of a mutant IDH1 vaccine in newly diagnosed glioma. Study-level information: Vaccine dosing followed radiotherapy by 4-6 weeks, or accompanied temozolomide cycles.

Germline CDR1 is MDHEN and CDR2 is SYDVKM. V was cut by 6 bases and J by 1 base, with 10 bases left in between. CDR3 length: 15 residues. Stated time point: week 11, during vaccination. Each dose delivered 300 ug of mutant IDH1 20-mer peptide subcutaneously with imiquimod. The sequence came from a man aged 30 to 45 with glioma. This specimen was PBMCs, taken from a glioma patient whose treatment included an IDH1 peptide vaccine. V and J are TRBV28 and TRBJ1-6; D remains unclear. DNA for the CDR3: TGTGCCAGCAGGGGTAGGTCGTCCTATAATTCACCCCTCCACTTT. Translation: CASRGRSSYNSPLHF. The full variable domain, its missing parts supplied by reference TRBV28 and TRBJ1-6, is DVKVTQSSRYLVKRTGEKVFLECVQDMDHENMFWYRQDPGLGLRLIYFSYDVKMKEKGDIPEGYSVSREKKERFSLILESASTNQTSMYLCASRGRSSYNSPLHFGNGTRLTVT.